The 12 T cell receptor beta chains below all came from one sample that was sequenced in a study of OX40 agonist ivuxolimab in advanced cancers. TCRdb's copy holds only in-frame clones and misses some; the assay was immunoSEQ multiplex PCR. This sample has 45,000 to 60,000 clones, with about 92% found just once. Sequences were derived from CD4+ or CD8+ T cells sorted from blood, sampled in a trial of the OX40 agonist ivuxolimab. All receptors come from an adult with an advanced solid tumor such as melanoma, head and neck, liver or kidney cancer.

V usage is TRBV29-1 and J usage is TRBJ1-1, with no clear D. There are 12 residues in the CDR3. Trimming left V 6 bases short and J 1 base short, with 9 bases between. CDR1 is SQVTM and CDR2 is ANQGSEA in the germline V gene. CDR3 DNA: TGCAGCGTGAACCTAGAGAACACTGAAGCTTTCTTT. It is translated as CSVNLENTEAFF.

The chain joins TRBV19 to TRBJ2-1; 7 positions match TRBD2. The CDR3 length is 15 residues. CDR1 is LNHDA and CDR2 is SQIVND in the germline V gene (reference sequence). V shed 3 bases and J 7 bases; nucleotides not matched to a gene: 9. CDR3 residues: CASSMWAGVGNEQFF. The DNA of the CDR3 is TGTGCCAGTAGTATGTGGGCGGGAGTTGGGAATGAGCAGTTCTTC.

In its sample, this clone was seen a few times. The chain carries TRBV12-5 and TRBJ1-2; D possibly corresponds to TRBD1 (6 bases). The CDR3 contains 14 residues. Germline V CDR1 and CDR2: LGHNT, FRNRAP. Trimming removed 1 base from V and 3 bases from J, with 9 bases in between. In DNA form, the CDR3 reads TGTGCTAGTGGTTTGGACAGGGTTGACTATGGCTACACCTTC. Translated: CASGLDRVDYGYTF.

The gene calls are TRBV13 and TRBJ1-1; D is perhaps TRBD1 (5 bases). This CDR3 contains 15 residues. The ends were cut back, 5 bases at V and 5 bases at J, with 18 bases in the middle. Looked up from germline, CDR1 is PRHDT and CDR2 is FYEKMQ (reference sequence). The CDR3 here is CASSPLGGEGTEAFF. CDR3 DNA sequence: TGTGCCAGCAGCCCATTGGGGGGTGAGGGGACTGAAGCTTTCTTT.

The gene calls are TRBV9 and TRBJ1-3; D is perhaps TRBD1 (6 bases). V gave up 4 bases and J gave up 1 base, with 18 bases separating them. The CDR3 has 17 residues. Germline CDR1 is SGDLS and CDR2 is YYNGEE. The CDR3 sequence: CASSPRGGTLSGNTIYF. DNA for the CDR3: TGTGCCAGCAGCCCTCGCGGAGGGACATTATCTGGAAACACCATATATTTT.

V and J are TRBV11-2 and TRBJ2-1; D is unresolved. Germline values: CDR1 SGHAT, CDR2 FQNNGV. The CDR3 extends over 11 amino acids. Trimming stripped 8 bases from V and 7 bases from J, with 9 bases between. CDR3 sequence: CASADLNEQFF. The DNA of the CDR3 is TGTGCCAGCGCCGATTTGAATGAGCAGTTCTTC.

The V gene is TRBV5-1, the J gene TRBJ1-1, with D possibly matching TRBD1 (6 bases). Germline CDR1 reads SGHRS; CDR2 reads YFSETQ. Trimming took off 0 bases at V and 3 bases at J, with 12 bases between the two ends. The length of the CDR3 is 15 residues. The CDR3 sequence is CASSLGRGGDTEAFF. DNA for the CDR3: TGCGCCAGCAGCTTGGGCAGGGGAGGAGACACTGAAGCTTTCTTT.

By proportion, this clone is medium-sized. V usage is TRBV16 and J usage is TRBJ1-5; TRBD1 might be the D (5 bases). Per germline, CDR1 KGHSY and CDR2 FQNENV. With 8 bases removed from V and 4 bases from J, the gap between germline ends came to 12 bases. The CDR3 totals 13 residues. CDR3 loop: CASAHPGNQPQHF. DNA for the CDR3: TGTGCCAGCGCTCACCCAGGGAATCAGCCCCAGCATTTT.

By sample fraction, this clone is medium-sized. The rearrangement links TRBV7-9 to TRBJ2-7; TRBD1 matches 7 bases. Germline V lookup: CDR1 SEHNR, CDR2 FQNEAQ (reference sequence). The CDR3 loop spans 15 amino acids. The J segment lost 0 bases and the V segment lost 5 bases, leaving 7 bases of the junction unmatched. CDR3 DNA sequence: TGTGCCAGCAGCCCTGGACAGGACAGCTCCTACGAGCAGTACTTC. It codes for CASSPGQDSSYEQYF.

The J gene is TRBJ2-1, the V gene TRBV30, with 7 bases aligning to TRBD2. CDR1 GTSNPN and CDR2 SVGIG come from the germline V gene (reference sequence). The CDR3 contains 14 residues. The V gene end was trimmed by 8 bases and the J gene end by 7 bases; junction bases not matched to a gene: 14. The DNA of the CDR3 is TGTGCCAGAGACACGGGAGGAGTTTGGAATGAGCAGTTCTTC. Protein: CARDTGGVWNEQFF.

This rearrangement joins TRBV6-5 to TRBJ1-5; D may be TRBD1 (6 bases). Germline V gene lookup returns CDR1 MNHEY and CDR2 SVGAGI. The CDR3 runs 14 residues. V was clipped by 6 bases and J by 4 bases, with 13 bases between them. In DNA form, the CDR3 reads TGTGCCAGCAGGGAAATACAGGGAAATCAGCCCCAGCATTTT. It is translated as CASREIQGNQPQHF.

CDR3 loop: CASKLGQNLATNEKLFF. In DNA, the CDR3 is TGTGCCAGCAAGCTAGGACAGAACCTTGCAACTAATGAAAAACTGTTTTTT. The rearrangement joins TRBV2 to TRBJ1-4, with D perhaps TRBD1 (6 bases). Germline-derived CDR1 and CDR2 are SNHLY and FYNNEI. This CDR3 region has 17 residues. Trimming pared 7 bases from V and 0 bases from J, leaving 18 bases between.